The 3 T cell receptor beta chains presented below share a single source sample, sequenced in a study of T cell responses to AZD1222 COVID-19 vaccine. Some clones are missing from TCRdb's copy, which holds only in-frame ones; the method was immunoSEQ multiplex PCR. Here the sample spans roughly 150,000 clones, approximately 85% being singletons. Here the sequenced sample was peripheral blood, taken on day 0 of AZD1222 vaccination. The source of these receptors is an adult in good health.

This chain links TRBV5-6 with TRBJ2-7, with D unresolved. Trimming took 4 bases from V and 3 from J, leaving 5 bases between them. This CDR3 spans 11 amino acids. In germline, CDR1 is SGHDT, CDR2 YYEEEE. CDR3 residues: CASSRDYEQYF. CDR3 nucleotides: TGTGCCAGCAGCAGGGACTACGAGCAGTACTTC.

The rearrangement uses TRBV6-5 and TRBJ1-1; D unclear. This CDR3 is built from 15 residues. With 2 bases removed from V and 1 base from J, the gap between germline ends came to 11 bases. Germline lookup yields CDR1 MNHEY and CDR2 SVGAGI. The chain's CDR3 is CASSYQVWGNTEAFF. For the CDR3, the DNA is TGTGCCAGCAGTTACCAGGTTTGGGGGAACACTGAAGCTTTCTTT.

The CDR3 DNA reads as TGTGCCAGCAGCCATGGCGGGAGCTCCTACAATGAGCAGTTCTTC. It is translated as CASSHGGSSYNEQFF. The chain employs TRBV14 and TRBJ2-1, with 7 bases aligning to TRBD2. This CDR3 is 15 amino acids long. V lost 3 bases and J lost 0; bases outside the gene matches: 2. Germline CDR1 reads SGHDN; CDR2 reads FVKESK.